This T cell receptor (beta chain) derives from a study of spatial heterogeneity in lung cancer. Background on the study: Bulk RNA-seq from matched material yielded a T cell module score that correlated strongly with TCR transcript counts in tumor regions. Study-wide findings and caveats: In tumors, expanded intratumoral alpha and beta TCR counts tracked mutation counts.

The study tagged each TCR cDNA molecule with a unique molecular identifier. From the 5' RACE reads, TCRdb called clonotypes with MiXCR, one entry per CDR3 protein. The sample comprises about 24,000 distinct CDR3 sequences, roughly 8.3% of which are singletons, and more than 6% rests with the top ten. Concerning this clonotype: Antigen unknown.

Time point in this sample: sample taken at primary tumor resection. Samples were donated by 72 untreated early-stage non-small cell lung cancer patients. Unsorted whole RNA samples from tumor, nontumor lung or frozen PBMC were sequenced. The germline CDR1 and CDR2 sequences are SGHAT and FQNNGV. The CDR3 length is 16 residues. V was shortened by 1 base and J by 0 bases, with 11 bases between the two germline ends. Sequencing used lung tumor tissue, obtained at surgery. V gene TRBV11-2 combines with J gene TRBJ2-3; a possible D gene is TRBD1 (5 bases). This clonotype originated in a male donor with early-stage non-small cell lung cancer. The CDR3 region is CASSLGGGTSTDTQYF. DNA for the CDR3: TGTGCCAGCAGCTTAGGGGGCGGAACTAGCACAGATACGCAGTATTTT.